This T cell receptor beta chain stems from a study of CXCR3-negative and CXCR3-positive naive CD8 T cells. Study-wide results and limits: Naive subsets showed comparable surface CD5, and TCR interaction strength was also inferred from TRB CDR3 physicochemistry.

UMI labels and 5' RACE were used to prepare the TRB cDNA libraries. Each CDR3 protein gets one entry in TCRdb, which reprocessed the 5' RACE reads and gives no DNA. Recorded for this sample: 40,000 to 55,000 distinct CDR3 sequences. Points on this clonotype: Its antigen remains unknown.

This CDR3 has 12 residues. Germline CDR1 PRHDT, CDR2 FYEKMQ (reference sequence). Sequencing was performed on naive CXCR3- CD8+ T cells from blood. The subset here: CD45RO-CCR7+CD27+CD95- naive CD8+ T cells lacking CXCR3 (TNR3-). This receptor was obtained from a human donor in good health. Some clones in this sample may be carry-over from other donors' samples. The chain has TRBV13 and TRBJ2-4. The CDR3 region is CASSLDSNIQYF.